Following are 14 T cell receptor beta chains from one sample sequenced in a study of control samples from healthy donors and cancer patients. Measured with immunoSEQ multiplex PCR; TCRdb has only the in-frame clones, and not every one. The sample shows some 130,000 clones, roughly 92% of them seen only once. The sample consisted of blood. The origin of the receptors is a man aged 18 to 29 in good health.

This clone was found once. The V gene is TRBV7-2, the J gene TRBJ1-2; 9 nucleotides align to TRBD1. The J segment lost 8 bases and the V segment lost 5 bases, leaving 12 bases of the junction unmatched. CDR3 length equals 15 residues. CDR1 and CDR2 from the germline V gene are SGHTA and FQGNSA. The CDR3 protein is CASSPGTGILQGYTF. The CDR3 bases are TGTGCCAGCAGCCCAGGGACAGGGATTCTTCAGGGCTACACCTTC.

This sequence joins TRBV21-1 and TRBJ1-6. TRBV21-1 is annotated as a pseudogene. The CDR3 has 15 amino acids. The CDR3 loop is CASSKYRVHNSPLHF. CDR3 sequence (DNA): TGTGCCAGCAGCAAATATCGAGTCCATAATTCACCCCTCCACTTT.

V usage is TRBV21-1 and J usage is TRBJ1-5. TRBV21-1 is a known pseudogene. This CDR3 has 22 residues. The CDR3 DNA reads TGTGCCAGCAGCAAAGCGCAGATGAGGGGTGATTCTCGACCTTTAAGCAATCAGCCCCAGCATTTT. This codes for CASSKAQMRGDSRPLSNQPQHF.

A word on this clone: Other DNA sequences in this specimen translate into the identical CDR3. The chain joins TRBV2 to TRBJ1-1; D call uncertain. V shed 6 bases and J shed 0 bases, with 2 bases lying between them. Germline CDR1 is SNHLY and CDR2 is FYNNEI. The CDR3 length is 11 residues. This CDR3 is CASSLNTEAFF. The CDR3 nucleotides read TGTGCCAGCAGCCTGAACACTGAAGCTTTCTTT.

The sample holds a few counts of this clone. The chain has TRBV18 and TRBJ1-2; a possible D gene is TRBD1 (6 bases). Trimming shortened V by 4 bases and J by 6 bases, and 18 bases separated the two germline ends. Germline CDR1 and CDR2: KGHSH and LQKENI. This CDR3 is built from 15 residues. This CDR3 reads CASSRHGGPGDGYTF. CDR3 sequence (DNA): TGTGCCAGCTCACGTCACGGGGGCCCCGGCGATGGCTACACCTTC. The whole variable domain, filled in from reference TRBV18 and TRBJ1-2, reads NAGVMQNPRHLVRRRGQEARLRCSPMKGHSHVYWYRQLPEEGLKFMVYLQKENIIDESGMPKERFSAEFPKEGPSILRIQQVVRGDSAAYFCASSRHGGPGDGYTFGSGTRLTVV.

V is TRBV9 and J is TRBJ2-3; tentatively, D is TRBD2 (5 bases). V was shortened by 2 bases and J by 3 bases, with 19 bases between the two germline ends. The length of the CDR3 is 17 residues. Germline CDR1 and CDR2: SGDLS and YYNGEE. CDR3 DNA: TGTGCCAGCAGCGTCACCCCGGGCGGAGGAAGGACAGATACGCAGTATTTT. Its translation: CASSVTPGGGRTDTQYF.

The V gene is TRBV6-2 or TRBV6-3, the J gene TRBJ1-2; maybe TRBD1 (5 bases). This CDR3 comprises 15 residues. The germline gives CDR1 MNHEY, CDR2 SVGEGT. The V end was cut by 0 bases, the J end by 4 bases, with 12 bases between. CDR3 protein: CASSYSIGVVYGYTF. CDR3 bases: TGTGCCAGCAGTTACTCGATAGGGGTGGTCTATGGCTACACCTTC.

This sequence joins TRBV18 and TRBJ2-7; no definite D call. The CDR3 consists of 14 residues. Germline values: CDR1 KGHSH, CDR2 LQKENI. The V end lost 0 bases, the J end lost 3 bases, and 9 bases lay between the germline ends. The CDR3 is CASSPPIDHYEQYF. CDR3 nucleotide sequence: TGTGCCAGCTCACCACCGATCGACCACTACGAGCAGTACTTC.

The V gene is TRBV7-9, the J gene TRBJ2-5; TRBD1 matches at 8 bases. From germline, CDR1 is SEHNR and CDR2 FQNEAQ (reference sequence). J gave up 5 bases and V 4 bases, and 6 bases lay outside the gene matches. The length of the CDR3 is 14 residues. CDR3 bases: TGTGCCAGCAGCTCCGGTACAGGGGGTGAGACCCAGTACTTC. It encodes CASSSGTGGETQYF. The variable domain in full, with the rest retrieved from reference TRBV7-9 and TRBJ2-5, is DTGVSQNPRHKITKRGQNVTFRCDPISEHNRLYWYRQTLGQGPEFLTYFQNEAQLEKSRLLSDRFSAERPKGSFSTLEIQRTEQGDSAMYLCASSSGTGGETQYFGPGTRLLVL.

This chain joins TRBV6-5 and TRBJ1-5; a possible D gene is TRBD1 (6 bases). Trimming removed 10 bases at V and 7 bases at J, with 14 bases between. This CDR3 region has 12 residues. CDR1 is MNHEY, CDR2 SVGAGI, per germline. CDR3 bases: TGTGCCACAAGAACAGGGCAGCAGCCCCAGCATTTT. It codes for CATRTGQQPQHF.

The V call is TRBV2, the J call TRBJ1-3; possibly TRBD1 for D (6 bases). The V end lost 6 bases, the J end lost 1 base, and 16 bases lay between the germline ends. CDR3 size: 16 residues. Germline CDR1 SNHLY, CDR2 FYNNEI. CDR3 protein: CASRSGGGRSGNTIYF. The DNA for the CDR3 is TGTGCCAGCAGATCCGGGGGCGGGAGGTCTGGAAACACCATATATTTT.

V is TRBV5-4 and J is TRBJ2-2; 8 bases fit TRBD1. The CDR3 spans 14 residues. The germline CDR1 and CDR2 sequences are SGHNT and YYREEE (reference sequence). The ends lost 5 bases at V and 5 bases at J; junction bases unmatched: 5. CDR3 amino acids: CASRKDRVTGELFF. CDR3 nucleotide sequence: TGTGCCAGCAGGAAGGACAGGGTAACCGGGGAGCTGTTTTTT.

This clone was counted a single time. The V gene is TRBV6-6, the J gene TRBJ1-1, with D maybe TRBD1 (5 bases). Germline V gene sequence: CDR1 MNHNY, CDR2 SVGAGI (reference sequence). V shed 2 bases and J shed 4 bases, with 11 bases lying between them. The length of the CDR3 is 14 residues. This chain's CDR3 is CASSYGAEFTEAFF. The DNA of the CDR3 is TGTGCCAGCAGTTACGGGGCCGAATTCACTGAAGCTTTCTTT.

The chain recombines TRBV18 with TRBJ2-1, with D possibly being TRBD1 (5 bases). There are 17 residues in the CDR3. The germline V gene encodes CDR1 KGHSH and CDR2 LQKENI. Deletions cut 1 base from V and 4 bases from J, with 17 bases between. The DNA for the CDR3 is TGTGCCAGCTCACCACGTACACAGGAGAACCAATACAATGAGCAGTTCTTC. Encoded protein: CASSPRTQENQYNEQFF.